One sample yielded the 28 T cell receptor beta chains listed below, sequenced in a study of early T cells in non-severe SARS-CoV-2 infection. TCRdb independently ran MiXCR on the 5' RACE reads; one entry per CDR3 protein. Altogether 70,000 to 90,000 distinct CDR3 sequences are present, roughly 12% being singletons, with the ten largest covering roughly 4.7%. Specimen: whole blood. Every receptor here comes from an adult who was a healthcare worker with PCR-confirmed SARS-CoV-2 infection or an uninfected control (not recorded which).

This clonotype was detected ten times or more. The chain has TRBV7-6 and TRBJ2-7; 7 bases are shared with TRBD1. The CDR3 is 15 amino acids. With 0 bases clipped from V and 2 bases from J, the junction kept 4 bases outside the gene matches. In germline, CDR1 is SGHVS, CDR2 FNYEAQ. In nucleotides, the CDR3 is TGTGCCAGCAGCTTAGCCAGGGGGACAACCTACGAGCAGTACTTC. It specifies CASSLARGTTYEQYF.

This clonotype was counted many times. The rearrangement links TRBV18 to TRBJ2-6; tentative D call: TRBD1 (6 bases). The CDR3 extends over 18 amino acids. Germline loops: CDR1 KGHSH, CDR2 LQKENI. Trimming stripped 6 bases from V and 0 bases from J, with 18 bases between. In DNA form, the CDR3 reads TGTGCCAGCTCCCTCGTCGTTCGGGGACACTCTGGGGCCAACGTCCTGACTTTC. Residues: CASSLVVRGHSGANVLTF.

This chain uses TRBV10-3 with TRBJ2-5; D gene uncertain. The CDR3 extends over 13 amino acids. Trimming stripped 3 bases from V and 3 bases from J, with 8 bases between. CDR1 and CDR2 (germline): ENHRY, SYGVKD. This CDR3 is CAISERQEETQYF. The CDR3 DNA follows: TGTGCCATCAGTGAAAGGCAAGAAGAGACCCAGTACTTC.

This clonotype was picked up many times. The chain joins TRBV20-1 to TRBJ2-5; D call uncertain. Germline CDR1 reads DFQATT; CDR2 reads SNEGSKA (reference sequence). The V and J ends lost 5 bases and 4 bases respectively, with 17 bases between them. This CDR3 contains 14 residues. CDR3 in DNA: TGCAGTGCTCCCCCCACCGGCTTCCGAGAGACCCAGTACTTC. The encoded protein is CSAPPTGFRETQYF.

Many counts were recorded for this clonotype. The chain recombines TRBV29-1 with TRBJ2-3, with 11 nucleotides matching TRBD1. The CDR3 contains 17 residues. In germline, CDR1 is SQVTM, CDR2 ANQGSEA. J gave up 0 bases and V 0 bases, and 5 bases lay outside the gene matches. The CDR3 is CSVEDFGTGGSTDTQYF. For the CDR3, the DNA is TGCAGCGTTGAAGACTTCGGGACAGGGGGAAGCACAGATACGCAGTATTTT.

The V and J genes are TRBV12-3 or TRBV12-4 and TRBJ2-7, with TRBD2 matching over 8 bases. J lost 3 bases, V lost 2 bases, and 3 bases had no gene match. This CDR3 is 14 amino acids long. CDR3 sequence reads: CASSLRGGLYEQYF. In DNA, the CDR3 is TGTGCCAGCAGTTTACGGGGGGGGCTCTACGAGCAGTACTTC.

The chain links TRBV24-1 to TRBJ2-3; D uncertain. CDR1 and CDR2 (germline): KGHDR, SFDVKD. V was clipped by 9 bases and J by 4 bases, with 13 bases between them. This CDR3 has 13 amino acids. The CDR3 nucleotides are TGTGCCACCGCTGACACGGATTCAGATACGCAGTATTTT. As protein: CATADTDSDTQYF.

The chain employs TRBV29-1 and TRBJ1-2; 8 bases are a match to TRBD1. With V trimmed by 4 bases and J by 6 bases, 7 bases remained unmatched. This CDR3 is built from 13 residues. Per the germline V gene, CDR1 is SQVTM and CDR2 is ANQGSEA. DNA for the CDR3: TGCAGCGTTGGCGACAGGGGTTGGGATGGCTACACCTTC. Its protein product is CSVGDRGWDGYTF.

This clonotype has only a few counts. The CDR3 region is CASRSTGSVDTQYF. As DNA, the CDR3 is TGTGCCAGCAGATCTACGGGGTCGGTAGATACGCAGTATTTT. The genes are TRBV6-2 or TRBV6-3 and TRBJ2-3, with D maybe TRBD2 (5 bases). From germline, CDR1 is MNHEY and CDR2 SVGEGT. Trimming pared 6 bases from V and 5 bases from J, leaving 15 bases between. The CDR3 has 14 residues.

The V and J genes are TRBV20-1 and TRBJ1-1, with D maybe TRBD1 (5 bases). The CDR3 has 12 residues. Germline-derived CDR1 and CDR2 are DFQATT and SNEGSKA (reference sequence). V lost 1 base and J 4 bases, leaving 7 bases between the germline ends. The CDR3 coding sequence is TGCAGTGCTAGAGGGGGGGGCACTGAAGCTTTCTTT. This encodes CSARGGGTEAFF.

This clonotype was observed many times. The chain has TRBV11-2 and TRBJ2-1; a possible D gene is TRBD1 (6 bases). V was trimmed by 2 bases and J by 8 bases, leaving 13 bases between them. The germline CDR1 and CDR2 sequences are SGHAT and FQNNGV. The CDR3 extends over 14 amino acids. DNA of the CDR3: TGTGCCAGCAGCTTAATGACAGGCTTGGATGAGCAGTTCTTC. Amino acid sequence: CASSLMTGLDEQFF.

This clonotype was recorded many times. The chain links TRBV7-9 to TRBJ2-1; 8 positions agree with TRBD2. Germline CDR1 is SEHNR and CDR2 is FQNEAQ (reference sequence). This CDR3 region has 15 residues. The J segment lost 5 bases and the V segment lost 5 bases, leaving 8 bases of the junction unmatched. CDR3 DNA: TGTGCCAGCAGCCCAGTTAGCGGGGATCACAATGAGCAGTTCTTC. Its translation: CASSPVSGDHNEQFF. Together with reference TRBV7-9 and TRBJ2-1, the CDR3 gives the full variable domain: DTGVSQNPRHKITKRGQNVTFRCDPISEHNRLYWYRQTLGQGPEFLTYFQNEAQLEKSRLLSDRFSAERPKGSFSTLEIQRTEQGDSAMYLCASSPVSGDHNEQFFGPGTRLTVL.

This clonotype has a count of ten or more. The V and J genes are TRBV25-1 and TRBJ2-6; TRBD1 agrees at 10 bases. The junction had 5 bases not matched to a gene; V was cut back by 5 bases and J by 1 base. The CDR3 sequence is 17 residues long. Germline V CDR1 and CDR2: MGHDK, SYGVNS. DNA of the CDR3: TGTGCCAGCAGTTTACGGGACAGGGGTTCTGGGGCCAACGTCCTGACTTTC. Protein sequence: CASSLRDRGSGANVLTF. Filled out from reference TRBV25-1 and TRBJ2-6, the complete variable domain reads EADIYQTPRYLVIGTGKKITLECSQTMGHDKMYWYQQDPGMELHLIHYSYGVNSTEKGDLSSESTVSRIRTEHFPLTLESARPSHTSQYLCASSLRDRGSGANVLTFGAGSRLTVL.

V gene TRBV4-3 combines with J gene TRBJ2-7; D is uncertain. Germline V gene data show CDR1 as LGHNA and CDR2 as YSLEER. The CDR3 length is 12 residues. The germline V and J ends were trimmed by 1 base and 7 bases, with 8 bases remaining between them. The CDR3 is CASSQGNGEQYF. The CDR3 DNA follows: TGCGCCAGCAGCCAAGGAAATGGGGAGCAGTACTTC.

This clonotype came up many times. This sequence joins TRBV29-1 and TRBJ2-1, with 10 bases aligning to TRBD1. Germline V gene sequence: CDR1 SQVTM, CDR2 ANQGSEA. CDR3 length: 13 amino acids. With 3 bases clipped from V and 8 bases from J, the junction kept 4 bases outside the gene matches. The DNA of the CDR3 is TGCAGCGTTGACCGGACAGGGGGGGATGAGCAGTTCTTC. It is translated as CSVDRTGGDEQFF.

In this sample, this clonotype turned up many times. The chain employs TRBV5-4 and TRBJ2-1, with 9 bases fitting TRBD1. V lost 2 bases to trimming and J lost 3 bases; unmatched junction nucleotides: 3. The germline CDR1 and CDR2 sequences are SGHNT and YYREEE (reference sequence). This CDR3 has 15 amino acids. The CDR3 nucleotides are TGTGCCAGCAGCTTCCCGGGACAGGGCTACAATGAGCAGTTCTTC. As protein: CASSFPGQGYNEQFF. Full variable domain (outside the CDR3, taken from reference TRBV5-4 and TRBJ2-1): ETGVTQSPTHLIKTRGQQVTLRCSSQSGHNTVSWYQQALGQGPQFIFQYYREEENGRGNFPPRFSGLQFPNYSSELNVNALELDDSALYLCASSFPGQGYNEQFFGPGTRLTVL.

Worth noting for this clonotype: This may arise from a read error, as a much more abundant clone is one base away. The CDR3 DNA sequence: TGTGCCTGCAGTCTGACAGGGGGGTATGGCTACACCTTC. It specifies CACSLTGGYGYTF. The chain employs TRBV6-6 and TRBJ1-2, with 9 bases fitting TRBD1. The germline V gene has CDR1 MNHNY and CDR2 SVGAGI (reference sequence). CDR3 length equals 13 residues.

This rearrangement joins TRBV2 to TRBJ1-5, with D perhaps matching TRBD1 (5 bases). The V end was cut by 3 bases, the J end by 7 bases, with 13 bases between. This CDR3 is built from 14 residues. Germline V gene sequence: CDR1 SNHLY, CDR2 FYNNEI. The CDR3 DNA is TGTGCCAGCAGTGAGAGGGGTTTTAAACAGCCCCAGCATTTT. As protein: CASSERGFKQPQHF.

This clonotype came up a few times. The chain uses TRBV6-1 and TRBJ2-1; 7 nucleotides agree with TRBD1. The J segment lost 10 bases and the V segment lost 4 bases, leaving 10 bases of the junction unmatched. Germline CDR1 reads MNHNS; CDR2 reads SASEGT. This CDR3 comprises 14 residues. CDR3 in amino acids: CASSVQQGNMEQFF. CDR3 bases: TGTGCCAGCAGTGTGCAACAGGGGAATATGGAGCAGTTCTTC.

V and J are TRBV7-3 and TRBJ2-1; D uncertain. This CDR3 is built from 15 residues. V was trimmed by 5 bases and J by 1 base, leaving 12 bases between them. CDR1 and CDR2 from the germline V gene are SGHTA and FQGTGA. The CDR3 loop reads CASSLQVGSYNEQFF. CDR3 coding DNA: TGTGCCAGCAGCCTCCAGGTTGGGTCCTACAATGAGCAGTTCTTC. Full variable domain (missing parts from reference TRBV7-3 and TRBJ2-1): GAGVSQTPSNKVTEKGKYVELRCDPISGHTALYWYRQSLGQGPEFLIYFQGTGAADDSGLPNDRFFAVRPEGSVSTLKIQRTERGDSAVYLCASSLQVGSYNEQFFGPGTRLTVL.

CDR3 amino acids: CASSPPTSGNTDTQYF. CDR3 DNA: TGTGCCAGCAGCCCCCCGACTAGCGGGAACACAGATACGCAGTATTTT. The chain is built from TRBV11-3 and TRBJ2-3; 11 nucleotides match TRBD2. CDR1 and CDR2 from the germline V gene are SGHNT and YENEEA. V gave up 5 bases and J gave up 2 bases; unmatched junction bases: 6. The CDR3 loop spans 16 amino acids.

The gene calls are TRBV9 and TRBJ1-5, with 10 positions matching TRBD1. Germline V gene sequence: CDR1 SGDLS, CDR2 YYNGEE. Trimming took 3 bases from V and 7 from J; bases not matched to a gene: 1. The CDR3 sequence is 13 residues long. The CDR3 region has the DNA TGTGCCAGCAGCGGGACAGGGGGGCAGCCCCAGCATTTT. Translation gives CASSGTGGQPQHF.

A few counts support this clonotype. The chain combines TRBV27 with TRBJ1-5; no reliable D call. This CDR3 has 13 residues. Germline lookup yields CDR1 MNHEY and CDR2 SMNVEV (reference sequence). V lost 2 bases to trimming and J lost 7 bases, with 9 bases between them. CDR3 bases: TGTGCCAGCAGTTTAAGGGTTAGCCAGCCCCAGCATTTT. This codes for CASSLRVSQPQHF.

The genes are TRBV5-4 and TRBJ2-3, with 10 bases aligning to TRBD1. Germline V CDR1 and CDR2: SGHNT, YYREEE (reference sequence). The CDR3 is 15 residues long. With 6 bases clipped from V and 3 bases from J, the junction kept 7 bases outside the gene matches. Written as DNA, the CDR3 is TGTGCCAGCACTCGACAGGGGGCATTGACAGATACGCAGTATTTT. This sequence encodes CASTRQGALTDTQYF.

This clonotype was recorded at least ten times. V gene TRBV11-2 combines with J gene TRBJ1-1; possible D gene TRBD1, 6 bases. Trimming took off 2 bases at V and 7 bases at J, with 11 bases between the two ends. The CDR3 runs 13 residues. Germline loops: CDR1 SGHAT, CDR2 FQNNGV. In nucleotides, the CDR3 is TGTGCCAGCAGCTTAAACAGGGACATTGAAGCTTTCTTT. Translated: CASSLNRDIEAFF.

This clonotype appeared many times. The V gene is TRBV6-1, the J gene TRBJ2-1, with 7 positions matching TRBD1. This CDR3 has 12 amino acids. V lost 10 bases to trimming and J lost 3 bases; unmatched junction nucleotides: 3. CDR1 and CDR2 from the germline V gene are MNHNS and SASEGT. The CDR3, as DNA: TGTGCCATCCACAGGGGCTACAATGAGCAGTTCTTC. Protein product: CAIHRGYNEQFF.

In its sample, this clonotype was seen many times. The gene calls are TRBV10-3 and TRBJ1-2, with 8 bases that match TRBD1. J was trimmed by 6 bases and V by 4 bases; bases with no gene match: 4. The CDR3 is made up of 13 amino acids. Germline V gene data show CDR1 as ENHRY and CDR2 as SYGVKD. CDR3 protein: CAISGTGSNGYTF. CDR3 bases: TGTGCCATCAGTGGGACAGGGTCTAATGGCTACACCTTC.

The DNA for the CDR3 is TGTGCCAGCAGCCATGGTTCCAGATACGAGCAGTACTTC. Amino acid sequence: CASSHGSRYEQYF. The V call is TRBV4-2, the J call TRBJ2-7; no reliable D call. The CDR3 has 13 residues. Germline V gene data show CDR1 as LGHNA and CDR2 as YNFKEQ. V was shortened by 3 bases and J by 4 bases, with 10 bases between the two germline ends.